This TCR beta chain was sequenced in a study of OX40 agonist ivuxolimab in advanced cancers. Sequenced by immunoSEQ multiplex PCR; TCRdb stores in-frame clones only, minus some. The data show 75,000 to 90,000 clones, with 75% to 90% seen just once and 2% to 2.5% held by the top ten. The V end lost 2 bases, the J end lost 5 bases, and 11 bases lay between the germline ends. The CDR3 sequence is 14 residues long. CDR1 MDHEN and CDR2 SYDVKM come from the germline V gene. The source of this sequence is an adult with an advanced solid tumor such as melanoma, head and neck, liver or kidney cancer. This sample comprised CD4+ or CD8+ T cells sorted from blood, obtained in a trial of the OX40 agonist ivuxolimab. V is TRBV28 and J is TRBJ2-3, with a tentative D call TRBD1 (5 bases). DNA of the CDR3: TGTGCCAGCAGTTTAAGGGGCTCGAGAGATACGCAGTATTTT. Its protein product is CASSLRGSRDTQYF.